The 29 T cell receptor beta chains below all came from one sample that was sequenced in a study of blood T cell repertoires in COVID-19. The data were produced by immunoSEQ multiplex PCR, yet TCRdb's version contains in-frame clones alone and is incomplete. The sample includes 240,000 or so clones, more than 75% of them seen just once. Source material: peripheral blood. The origin of the receptors is a woman aged 55-69 years with active or convalescent COVID-19.

The chain carries TRBV5-1 and TRBJ1-1, with D perhaps matching TRBD1 (5 bases). Germline assignment: CDR1 SGHRS and CDR2 YFSETQ. CDR3 length: 16 amino acids. V was pared by 4 bases and J by 3 bases, with 19 bases between. The CDR3 region is CASSLGWGRRDTEAFF. The DNA of the CDR3 is TGCGCCAGCAGCCTCGGTTGGGGCCGGAGAGACACTGAAGCTTTCTTT.

The chain recombines TRBV6-5 with TRBJ1-2; TRBD1 agrees at 8 bases. After removal of 6 bases from V and 0 bases from J, the junction contained 3 bases not matched to a gene. The length of the CDR3 is 14 residues. Germline V gene data show CDR1 as MNHEY and CDR2 as SVGAGI. CDR3 loop: CASSPGQANYGYTF. CDR3 sequence (DNA): TGTGCCAGCAGCCCGGGACAGGCTAACTATGGCTACACCTTC.

The J gene is TRBJ2-7, the V gene TRBV2; D gene ambiguous. Trimming stripped 6 bases from V and 4 bases from J, with 13 bases between. CDR1 is SNHLY, CDR2 FYNNEI, per germline. The CDR3 has 13 residues. Here the CDR3 reads CASRPAGNYEQYF. CDR3 sequence (DNA): TGTGCCAGCAGACCGGCAGGCAATTACGAGCAGTACTTC.

This sequence joins TRBV9 and TRBJ2-7, with no clear D. V was trimmed by 4 bases and J by 3 bases, leaving 14 bases between them. In germline, CDR1 is SGDLS, CDR2 YYNGEE. The CDR3 is made up of 14 amino acids. CDR3 sequence reads: CASSPRSVNYEQYF. The CDR3 DNA reads TGTGCCAGCAGCCCCCGGTCCGTAAACTACGAGCAGTACTTC.

V gene TRBV6-5 combines with J gene TRBJ2-5; 11 nucleotides align to TRBD2. V gave up 6 bases and J gave up 2 bases; unmatched junction bases: 5. CDR1 MNHEY and CDR2 SVGAGI come from the germline V gene. The CDR3 is 15 amino acids. The CDR3 loop is CASRLSSGGQETQYF. DNA for the CDR3: TGTGCCAGCAGGCTGTCTAGCGGGGGGCAAGAGACCCAGTACTTC.

The J gene is TRBJ1-4, the V gene TRBV7-9; D is undetermined. V was clipped by 5 bases and J by 8 bases, with 18 bases between them. The CDR3 loop spans 15 amino acids. CDR1 SEHNR and CDR2 FQNEAQ come from the germline V gene (reference sequence). DNA of the CDR3: TGTGCCAGCAGCCCCGAGGAGGCCGGCTTGGAAAAACTGTTTTTT. Translated: CASSPEEAGLEKLFF.

To note about this clone: Different DNA sequences within this sample yield the same CDR3. This chain connects TRBV5-1 to TRBJ1-2; 11 bases map to TRBD1. V shed 3 bases and J 5 bases; nucleotides not matched to a gene: 3. The germline gives CDR1 SGHRS, CDR2 YFSETQ. The CDR3 consists of 14 residues. DNA of the CDR3: TGCGCCAGCAGCTCGGGGACAGGGGGGTATGGCTACACCTTC. Translation gives CASSSGTGGYGYTF. The entire variable domain, with the rest obtained from reference TRBV5-1 and TRBJ1-2, is as follows: KAGVTQTPRYLIKTRGQQVTLSCSPISGHRSVSWYQQTPGQGLQFLFEYFSETQRNKGNFPGRFSGRQFSNSRSEMNVSTLELGDSALYLCASSSGTGGYGYTFGSGTRLTVV.

The V call is TRBV19, the J call TRBJ1-3; D gene unclear. Germline lookup yields CDR1 LNHDA and CDR2 SQIVND (reference sequence). The V and J ends lost 10 bases and 0 bases respectively, with 13 bases between them. The CDR3 has 14 amino acids. This CDR3 is CATGDALSGNTIYF. The CDR3 DNA reads TGTGCCACCGGAGACGCGCTCTCTGGAAACACCATATATTTT.

This clone showed up just once. The chain uses TRBV11-1 and TRBJ1-6; no definite D call. The V gene lost 6 bases and the J gene lost 11 bases, with 14 bases spanning the gap. Looked up from germline, CDR1 is SGHAT and CDR2 is FQDESV (reference sequence). The CDR3 has 13 residues. Written as DNA, the CDR3 is TGTGCCAGCAGTTCGAGCGGGGTTACACCCCTCCACTTT. Protein product: CASSSSGVTPLHF.

The chain carries TRBV4-1 and TRBJ2-7, with D maybe TRBD1 (6 bases). Germline loops: CDR1 MGHRA, CDR2 YSYEKL. The CDR3 sequence is 16 residues long. The germline V and J ends were trimmed by 1 base and 4 bases, with 17 bases remaining between them. The CDR3 sequence is CASSQVSTSRGYEQYF. CDR3 bases: TGCGCCAGCAGCCAAGTTTCGACATCCAGGGGTTACGAGCAGTACTTC.

This chain connects TRBV7-9 to TRBJ1-5; D possibly corresponds to TRBD1 (5 bases). This CDR3 spans 14 amino acids. V lost 11 bases, J lost 6 bases, and 20 bases lay in between. Germline CDR1 reads SEHNR; CDR2 reads FQNEAQ (reference sequence). CDR3 coding DNA: TGTGCCGTGGGGCAGATTGAAGCCATTCAGCCCCAGCATTTT. This translates into CAVGQIEAIQPQHF.

The chain carries TRBV7-3 and TRBJ1-1, with a weak D call TRBD1 (6 bases). The germline gives CDR1 SGHTA, CDR2 FQGTGA. Trimming cost V 6 bases and J 2 bases, with 13 bases left between them. The CDR3 length is 14 residues. The DNA of the CDR3 is TGTGCCAGCAGTTCGACGGGACAAAACACTGAAGCTTTCTTT. It encodes CASSSTGQNTEAFF.

This chain uses TRBV19 with TRBJ1-5; D uncertain. Looked up from germline, CDR1 is LNHDA and CDR2 is SQIVND (reference sequence). This CDR3 region has 14 residues. Between the trimmed V and J ends, which lost 10 bases and 1 base, there was a span of 14 bases. CDR3 sequence (DNA): TGTGCCACCCACCGGGAGACGAGCAATCAGCCCCAGCATTTT. It codes for CATHRETSNQPQHF.

The CDR3 sequence: CAIRPGQIANYGYTF. The CDR3 coding sequence is TGTGCCATCAGGCCGGGACAGATAGCTAACTATGGCTACACCTTC. The chain carries TRBV10-3 and TRBJ1-2, with 7 bases lining up with TRBD1. Germline trimming cut 6 bases from V and 0 bases from J; bases unmatched to any gene: 7. The CDR3 consists of 15 residues. The germline gives CDR1 ENHRY, CDR2 SYGVKD.

This chain links TRBV30 with TRBJ1-3; tentative D call: TRBD1 (5 bases). Trimming took off 3 bases at V and 0 bases at J, with 15 bases between the two ends. The germline CDR1 and CDR2 sequences are GTSNPN and SVGIG (reference sequence). CDR3 length: 16 amino acids. CDR3 amino acids: CAWSLNTGASGNTIYF. The CDR3 DNA follows: TGTGCCTGGAGCCTTAATACAGGAGCCTCTGGAAACACCATATATTTT.

The chain links TRBV9 to TRBJ1-1; 8 bases line up with TRBD1. CDR3 length: 15 residues. V gave up 4 bases and J gave up 5 bases; unmatched junction bases: 10. Germline values: CDR1 SGDLS, CDR2 YYNGEE. In DNA, the CDR3 is TGTGCCAGCAGCCCCCCCCAGGGGGCGCGGACTGAAGCTTTCTTT. It yields the protein CASSPPQGARTEAFF.

This clone occurred a few times. V gene TRBV6-1 combines with J gene TRBJ1-3; the match to TRBD1 covers 8 bases. The trim removed 3 bases at V and 1 base at J, leaving 8 bases unmatched. Germline V gene data show CDR1 as MNHNS and CDR2 as SASEGT. CDR3 length equals 17 residues. The CDR3 nucleotides read TGTGCCAGCAGTGAGCCTAGGACAGGGATATCTGGAAACACCATATATTTT. Its translation: CASSEPRTGISGNTIYF.

The rearrangement joins TRBV27 to TRBJ2-1; TRBD2 is a possible D gene (6 bases). The V gene's germline CDR1 is MNHEY and CDR2 SMNVEV (reference sequence). Trimming took 6 bases from V and 10 from J, leaving 19 bases between them. The CDR3 has 14 residues. This chain's CDR3 is CASSRDWGYREQFF. The CDR3 nucleotides are TGTGCCAGCAGCCGGGACTGGGGTTATAGGGAGCAGTTCTTC.

This chain uses TRBV27 with TRBJ1-4, with TRBD1 as a possible D gene (5 bases). Germline V gene data show CDR1 as MNHEY and CDR2 as SMNVEV (reference sequence). The CDR3 loop spans 15 amino acids. Trimming left V 1 base short and J 14 bases short, with 20 bases between. The CDR3 spells CASSLWSGRSGRLFF. The CDR3 DNA reads as TGTGCCAGCAGTTTATGGTCCGGGAGGTCGGGGCGGCTGTTTTTT.

The chain recombines TRBV7-2 with TRBJ2-7; 11 bases are shared with TRBD1. Per the germline V gene, CDR1 is SGHTA and CDR2 is FQGNSA. CDR3 length: 16 amino acids. The junction had 12 bases not matched to a gene; V was cut back by 5 bases and J by 6 bases. CDR3 protein: CASSPYLGQGVSEQYF. CDR3 nucleotide sequence: TGTGCCAGCAGCCCGTATCTGGGACAGGGGGTCTCCGAGCAGTACTTC.

The chain combines TRBV28 with TRBJ1-2; the D gene is possibly TRBD1 (5 bases). The V end was cut by 3 bases, the J end by 4 bases, with 12 bases between. This CDR3 is built from 14 residues. Germline lookup yields CDR1 MDHEN and CDR2 SYDVKM. This chain's CDR3 is CASSFFPGGYGYTF. As DNA, the CDR3 is TGTGCCAGCAGTTTCTTCCCGGGGGGCTATGGCTACACCTTC.

J is TRBJ1-2 and V is TRBV30, with D tentatively TRBD1 (6 bases). Germline values: CDR1 GTSNPN, CDR2 SVGIG (reference sequence). V shed 4 bases and J shed 4 bases, with 13 bases lying between them. The CDR3 runs 13 residues. CDR3: CAWNEDSPYGYTF. The CDR3 nucleotides are TGTGCCTGGAATGAGGACAGTCCCTATGGCTACACCTTC.

The V and J genes are TRBV3-1 (or the pseudogene TRBV3-2) and TRBJ1-1; D gene ambiguous. Germline CDR1 and CDR2: LGHDT and YNNKEL (reference sequence). Trimming cost V 3 bases and J 11 bases, with 16 bases left between them. The CDR3 has 13 residues. The CDR3 bases are TGTGCCAGCAGCCAGGAGGGCATGGACTGGGCTTTCTTT. The encoded protein is CASSQEGMDWAFF.

This rearrangement joins TRBV7-6 to TRBJ2-7; 7 bases agree with TRBD1. V was pared by 0 bases and J by 6 bases, with 8 bases of the junction left unmatched. Germline assignment: CDR1 SGHVS and CDR2 FNYEAQ. This CDR3 comprises 15 residues. The CDR3: CASSLARQGLREQYF. The DNA for the CDR3 is TGTGCCAGCAGCTTAGCTAGACAGGGTTTACGCGAGCAGTACTTC.

The J gene is TRBJ1-2, the V gene TRBV30, with 8 bases aligning to TRBD1. This CDR3 has 14 residues. Trimming removed 3 bases from V and 6 bases from J; junction bases left unmatched: 9. Germline V gene data show CDR1 as GTSNPN and CDR2 as SVGIG (reference sequence). CDR3 in amino acids: CAWRPSTGGDGYTF. CDR3 nucleotides: TGTGCCTGGAGGCCTTCCACAGGGGGGGATGGCTACACCTTC. Together with reference TRBV30 and TRBJ1-2, the CDR3 gives the full variable domain: SQTIHQWPATLVQPVGSPLSLECTVEGTSNPNLYWYRQAAGRGLQLLFYSVGIGQISSEVPQNLSASRPQDRQFILSSKKLLLSDSGFYLCAWRPSTGGDGYTFGSGTRLTVV.

The chain carries TRBV5-1 and TRBJ2-2; 12 nucleotides line up with TRBD2. There are 15 residues in the CDR3. Per the germline V gene, CDR1 is SGHRS and CDR2 is YFSETQ. V was clipped by 4 bases and J by 8 bases; unmatched bases: 6. This chain's CDR3 is CASSIPGTSGGELFF. The CDR3 coding sequence is TGCGCCAGCAGCATCCCCGGGACTAGCGGGGGGGAGCTGTTTTTT.

V and J are TRBV3-1 (or the pseudogene TRBV3-2) and TRBJ2-7; TRBD1 aligns across 7 bases. Trimming cost V 4 bases and J 3 bases; bases outside gene matches: 6. This CDR3 has 14 residues. Germline CDR1 LGHDT, CDR2 YNNKEL (reference sequence). CDR3 sequence (DNA): TGTGCCAGCAGCCCGAGACAGGGATACTACGAGCAGTACTTC. Amino acids: CASSPRQGYYEQYF.

The V gene is TRBV5-1, the J gene TRBJ1-6; TRBD1 is a possible D gene (6 bases). Germline values: CDR1 SGHRS, CDR2 YFSETQ. The CDR3 covers 17 residues. Trimming shortened V by 0 bases and J by 0 bases, and 10 bases separated the two germline ends. DNA for the CDR3: TGCGCCAGCAGCTTGGACGGACAGAGCTCCTATAATTCACCCCTCCACTTT. As protein: CASSLDGQSSYNSPLHF.

The CDR3 region has the DNA TGTGCCAGCAGCTCCCGGGGAGACCAGAACACTGAAGCTTTCTTT. The encoded protein is CASSSRGDQNTEAFF. V is TRBV7-2 and J is TRBJ1-1; D is unclear. Per the germline V gene, CDR1 is SGHTA and CDR2 is FQGNSA. This CDR3 comprises 15 residues. The ends were cut back, 4 bases at V and 1 base at J, with 13 bases in the middle.